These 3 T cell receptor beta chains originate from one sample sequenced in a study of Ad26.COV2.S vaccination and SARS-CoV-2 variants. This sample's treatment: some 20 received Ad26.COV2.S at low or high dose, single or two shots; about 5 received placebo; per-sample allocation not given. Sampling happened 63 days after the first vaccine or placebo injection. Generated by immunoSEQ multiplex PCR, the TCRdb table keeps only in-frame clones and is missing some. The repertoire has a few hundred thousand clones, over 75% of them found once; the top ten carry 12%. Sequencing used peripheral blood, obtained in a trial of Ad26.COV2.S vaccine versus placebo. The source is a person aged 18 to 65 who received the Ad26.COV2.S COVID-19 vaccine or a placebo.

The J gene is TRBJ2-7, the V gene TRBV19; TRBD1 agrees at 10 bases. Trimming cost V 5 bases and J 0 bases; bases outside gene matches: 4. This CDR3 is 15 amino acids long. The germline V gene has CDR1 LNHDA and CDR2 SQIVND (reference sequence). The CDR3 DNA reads TGTGCCAGTAGTCCCAGGACAGGGGGCTCCTACGAGCAGTACTTC. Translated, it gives CASSPRTGGSYEQYF.

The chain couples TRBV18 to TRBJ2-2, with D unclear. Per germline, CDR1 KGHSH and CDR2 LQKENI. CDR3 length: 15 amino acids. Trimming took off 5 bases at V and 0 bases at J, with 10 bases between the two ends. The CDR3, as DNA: TGTGCCAGCTCATTTGAGCTAACGAACACCGGGGAGCTGTTTTTT. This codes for CASSFELTNTGELFF.

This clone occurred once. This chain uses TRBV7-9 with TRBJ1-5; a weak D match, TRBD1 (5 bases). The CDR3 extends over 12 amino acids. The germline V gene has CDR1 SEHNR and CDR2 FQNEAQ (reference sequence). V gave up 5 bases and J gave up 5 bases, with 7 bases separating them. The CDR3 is CASSPGDQPQHF. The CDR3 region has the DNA TGTGCCAGCAGCCCGGGGGATCAGCCCCAGCATTTT.